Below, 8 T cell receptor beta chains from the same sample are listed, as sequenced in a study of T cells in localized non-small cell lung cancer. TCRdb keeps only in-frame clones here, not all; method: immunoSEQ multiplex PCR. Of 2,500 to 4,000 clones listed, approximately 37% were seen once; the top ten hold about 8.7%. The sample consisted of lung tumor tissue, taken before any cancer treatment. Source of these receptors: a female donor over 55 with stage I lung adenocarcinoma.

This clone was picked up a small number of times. The CDR3 nucleotides read TGCGCCACAGCCGGGACCGACTTCAATCAGCCCCAGCATTTT. Encoded protein: CATAGTDFNQPQHF. This chain joins TRBV10-2 and TRBJ1-5; possible D gene TRBD1, 5 bases. The CDR3 totals 14 residues. V was clipped by 10 bases and J by 3 bases, with 16 bases between them. Per germline, CDR1 WSHSY and CDR2 SAAADI.

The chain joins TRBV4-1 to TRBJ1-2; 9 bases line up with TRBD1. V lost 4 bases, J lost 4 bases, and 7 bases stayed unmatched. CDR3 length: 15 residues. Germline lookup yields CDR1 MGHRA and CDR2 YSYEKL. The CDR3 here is CASSPRDRETYGYTF. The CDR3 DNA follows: TGCGCCAGCAGCCCGCGGGACAGGGAAACCTATGGCTACACCTTC.

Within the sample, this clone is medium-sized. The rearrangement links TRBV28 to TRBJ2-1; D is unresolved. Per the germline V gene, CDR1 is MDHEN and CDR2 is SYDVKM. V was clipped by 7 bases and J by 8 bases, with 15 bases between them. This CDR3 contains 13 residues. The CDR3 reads CASTSPSFDEQFF. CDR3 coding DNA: TGTGCCAGCACCTCTCCTAGTTTCGATGAGCAGTTCTTC. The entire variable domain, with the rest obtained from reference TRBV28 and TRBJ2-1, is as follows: DVKVTQSSRYLVKRTGEKVFLECVQDMDHENMFWYRQDPGLGLRLIYFSYDVKMKEKGDIPEGYSVSREKKERFSLILESASTNQTSMYLCASTSPSFDEQFFGPGTRLTVL.

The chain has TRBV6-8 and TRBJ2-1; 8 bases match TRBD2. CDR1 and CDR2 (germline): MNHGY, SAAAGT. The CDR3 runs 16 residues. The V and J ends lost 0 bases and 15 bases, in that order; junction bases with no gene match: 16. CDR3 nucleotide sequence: TGTGCCAGCAGTTACTCCGGTCGGCGGGAGGACGTAGGGCGGTTCTTC. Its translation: CASSYSGRREDVGRFF.

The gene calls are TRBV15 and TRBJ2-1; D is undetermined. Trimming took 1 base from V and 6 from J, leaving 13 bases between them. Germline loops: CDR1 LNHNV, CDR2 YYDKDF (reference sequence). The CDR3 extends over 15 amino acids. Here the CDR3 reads CATSRGIGSGNEQFF. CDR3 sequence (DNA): TGTGCCACCAGCAGAGGAATAGGGTCCGGCAATGAGCAGTTCTTC.

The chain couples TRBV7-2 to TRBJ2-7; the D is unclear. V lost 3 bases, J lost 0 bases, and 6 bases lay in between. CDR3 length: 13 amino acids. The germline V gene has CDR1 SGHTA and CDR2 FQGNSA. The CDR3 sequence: CASSFADSYEQYF. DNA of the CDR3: TGTGCCAGCAGCTTCGCCGACTCCTACGAGCAGTACTTC.

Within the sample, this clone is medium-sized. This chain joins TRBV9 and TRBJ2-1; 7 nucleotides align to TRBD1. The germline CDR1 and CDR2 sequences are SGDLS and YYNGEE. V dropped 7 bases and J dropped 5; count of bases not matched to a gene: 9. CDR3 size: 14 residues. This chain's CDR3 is CASAGRRGNNEQFF. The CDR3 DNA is TGTGCCAGCGCCGGACGCAGGGGGAACAATGAGCAGTTCTTC.

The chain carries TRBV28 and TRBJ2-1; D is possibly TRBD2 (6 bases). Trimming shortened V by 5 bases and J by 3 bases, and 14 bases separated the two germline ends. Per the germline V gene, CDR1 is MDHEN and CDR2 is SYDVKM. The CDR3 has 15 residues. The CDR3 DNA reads TGTGCCAGCAGTGGATCGGGACTTAGCTACAATGAGCAGTTCTTC. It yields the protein CASSGSGLSYNEQFF.